This T cell receptor beta chain was retrieved from a study of T cells in Graves' hyperthyroidism and ophthalmopathy. Overall study findings and caveats: Ophthalmopathy prediction by the model preceded onset by a median approximately six months.

Together with thyroid ultrasound, orbital computed tomography, serum thyroxine and TRAb, clinical symptoms were used for diagnoses. In germline, CDR1 is MGHRA, CDR2 YSYEKL. V shed 1 base and J shed 3 bases, with 6 bases lying between them. This CDR3 region has 13 residues. Authors of the study amplified TCR beta CDR3 regions from RNA transcripts. First-round RT-PCR targeting the TCR CDR3 was performed with the HTBI primer set. TCRdb ran MiXCR on the multiplex PCR reads and lists one entry per CDR3 protein. The table records fewer than 650,000 distinct CDR3 sequences, 40% to 55% of them present only once. About this clonotype itself: The antigen is unknown.

V gene TRBV4-1 combines with J gene TRBJ1-2; D not certain. The clonotype comes from an adult woman with Graves' disease, either hyperthyroidism or ophthalmopathy (not recorded which). Sequenced input: peripheral blood or thyroid tissue (not recorded which). The CDR3 region is CASSQGIDYGYTF. The CDR3 bases are TGCGCCAGCAGCCAAGGAATCGACTATGGCTACACCTTC.